This entry features one T cell receptor beta chain sequence. The sample belongs to a study of glioma-infiltrating T cells after dendritic cell vaccination. Primers: 60 V beta forward and 13 J beta reverse. TCRdb keeps only in-frame clones here, not all; method: immunoSEQ multiplex PCR. Counted here are 85,000 to 95,000 clones, over 75% occurring once; the ten biggest clones make up less than 20%. This CDR3 has 14 residues. Germline V CDR1 and CDR2: MNHEY, SVGAGI. V dropped 5 bases and J dropped 6; count of bases not matched to a gene: 10. This sequence was found in a human donor with glioblastoma. This chain connects TRBV6-5 to TRBJ2-7, with 7 bases matching TRBD2. The source was blood, collected before dendritic cell vaccination. Here the CDR3 reads CASSNSGDASEQYF. DNA for the CDR3: TGTGCCAGCAGTAACAGCGGGGACGCTAGCGAGCAGTACTTC.